This TCR beta chain was sequenced for a study of cytomegalovirus exposure and HLA in healthy donors (dated by TCRdb to about 2017). For context, the study as a whole: According to an earlier analysis of 550 to 700 of the donors, 150 million to 200 million T cells yielded 90 million to 130 million unique TCR beta sequences and more than 250 Gb of sequence data. An early release covering 550 to 650 HLA-typed donors comprised roughly 300 gigabases of sequencing data and roughly 85 million unique TCR sequences. Among the roughly 430 genotyped donors, around 81% belonged to the genetic ancestry cluster associated with self-reported Caucasian donors. The aim of the study was to test whether cataloging public T cell receptors could identify signatures of past pathogen exposure. The T cell repertoires of around 730 subjects were profiled by immunosequencing and related to cytomegalovirus serostatus. Besides the first cohort of approximately 710 subjects, a separate validation cohort made up of about 120 different subjects was used. To predict cytomegalovirus infection status, the study brought together high-throughput TCR immunosequencing, statistical association of individual TCRs with disease status, and machine learning. To study patterns of TCR occurrence, a later analysis re-analyzed previously published TCR beta repertoires from several hundred donors and added high-resolution HLA genotyping. In the later analysis, no new phenotypic data were used to find candidate immune exposures; instead, reliance was placed on TCR beta sequences and their occurrence across donors. An earlier analysis of approximately 630 of the donors applied high-throughput TCR beta sequencing to assess whether each TCR beta V gene segment acted as functional or pseudogenic. Donor age, sex, ethnicity and CMV serostatus were collected together with the repertoire data. In a later genetic analysis, genome-wide SNP genotypes for about 55% of the 666 donors were used, and that subset was treated as a discovery cohort. All discovery cohort repertoires had been generated using a single sequencing platform. Class I and class II HLA loci were covered by the typing at four-digit resolution. The number of typed donors differed by locus: roughly 620-630 for A, B, C, DRB1 and DQB1; approximately 530 for DQA1; around 610 for DPA1; and 400 to 480 for DPB1. Because of strong linkage in the cohort, four to six DR-DQ haplotypes were treated as single units for association and clustering. On average, around 240,000 unique TCR beta nucleotide sequences were sequenced per donor among a few hundred genotyped donors of the cohort, with 15% to 20% of those sequences being non-productive. The research as a whole found: In a later genetic analysis, a missense DCLRE1C variant was associated with V-gene and J-gene trimming of TCR beta chains, and the association was replicated in an independent cohort. The cohort was sequenced for TCR beta chains only, and without alpha or paired-chain data the features that could be detected were limited. It was suggested by the authors that the approach could potentially be generalized to other disease states and immunological phenotypes. Linkage disequilibrium might explain the correlated functional status among segregating V segments, but an unknown experimental factor could not be excluded. The only immune exposure information available for the cohort was CMV serostatus. The study gave a list of 150 to 200 TCR beta chains associated with cytomegalovirus. In a later analysis, TCR association rates were found to vary across HLA loci, with the most associated TCRs seen for DRB1 alleles and the fewest for HLA-C alleles. The 87-base-pair reads could not distinguish some IMGT-functional V segments, including TRBV6-2 and TRBV6-3, so those segments were excluded. Most TCR sequences were observed very rarely across donors, whereas some public TCRs were present in many individuals. In both the original and validation cohorts, the classifier was reported to diagnose cytomegalovirus status with high specificity and sensitivity. Sequencing depth was assumed to be roughly uniform across donors in the presence/absence analyses, though that assumption may not hold. In a later analysis, HLA-associated TCR beta chains showed more clonal expansion and lower generation probabilities than non-associated chains that were equally common. A further reported finding was that TCR beta sequences accurately predicted the HLA-A and HLA-B alleles for most subjects in the first cohort. The earlier analysis of nearly 600 of the donors excluded seventeen rarely observed V segments, including chromosome 9 orphons, because counts were too low. In vitro tests confirmed that a few of the cytomegalovirus-associated TCR beta chains recognize cytomegalovirus antigens. Because HLA typing was missing for some donors at each locus, association tests included only the typed subset. In an earlier analysis of 587 of the donors, most TCR beta V segments were observed in productive rearrangements about 87% or about 30% of the time, broadly matching IMGT annotations. When HLA alleles, especially DR and DQ, strongly co-occurred, attributing TCR associations to individual alleles was difficult. According to a later genetic analysis, donors in an Asian-associated ancestry cluster had fewer N-insertions in productive TCRs than the roughly 660-donor mean. According to a later analysis, most CMV-associated TCR beta chains appeared to be HLA-restricted, and the HLA associations seemed to be driven largely by CMV exposure. At a false discovery rate of 0.05, a later analysis linked 15,000 to 20,000 TCR beta sequences to specific HLA alleles. The sequencing pipeline was judged likely to have produced a cluster of highly shared sequence variants as a technical artifact. Several of the top co-occurrence clusters appeared to be linked to parvovirus B19, influenza, CMV and Epstein-Barr virus, according to a later analysis.

Library method: the immunoSEQ multiplex PCR assay. A mixture of 60 forward primers for TCR Vbeta segments and 13 reverse primers for TCR Jbeta segments was used in the multiplex PCR. A multiplex PCR assay on genomic DNA amplified the CDR3 region of rearranged TCR beta genes. Amplified TCR beta libraries were sequenced as 87-base-pair reads on the Illumina HiSeq System. For the original study's pipeline: A later analysis counted about 82 million unique TCR beta chains across the 700 or so repertoires, and 9.5 million to 11 million of these chains were shared by at least two donors. A nearest-neighbor algorithm error-corrected the raw reads and collapsed the reads into unique sequences, merging closely related sequences to remove PCR and sequencing errors. V, D and J gene segments were assigned by aligning CDR3 sequences to IMGT reference sequences. For a sequence to be retained, a match of at least six nucleotides was required to both a V gene segment and a J gene segment. Rearrangements were called productive when the CDR3 lacked stop codons and stayed in frame with V and J; all others were non-productive. Following IMGT convention, CDR3 was defined as the stretch from the second conserved V-encoded cysteine up to the conserved J-encoded phenylalanine. The earlier analysis of a few hundred of the donors excluded any sequence lacking an unambiguous match to a single V gene segment. An earlier analysis of fewer than 650 of the donors classified V segments as functional when productive rearrangements were above 56.7% and as segregating when the standard deviation between donors was above 5%. A statistical classification framework was developed to diagnose cytomegalovirus status using the catalog of TCR beta chain sequences. In a later analysis, TCR nucleotide sequences were compared against IMGT/GENE-DB human TR gene sequences so that V and J genes could be assigned. The TCRdist pipeline was used in a later analysis to assign CDR3 sequences and most-parsimonious VDJ recombination scenarios. In a later analysis, each TCR beta chain was defined by its CDR3 amino acid sequence together with its V-gene family, and reads without a unique V-gene family were excluded. As a way to deal with suspected cross-contamination and a sequencing artifact, a later analysis dropped 450 to 600 nucleotide sequences that were highly shared and had low generation probability. A later analysis calculated a clonal expansion index for each public chain from normalized within-repertoire ranks of inferred template counts. In a later analysis, generation probabilities were computed using a VDJ recombination model fitted to out-of-frame rearrangements, and the results were checked against IGoR. In a later analysis, TCR-TCR, TCR-HLA and TCR-CMV co-occurrence was scored with hypergeometric tests, and a repertoire-size bias correction was applied to TCR pairs. In a later analysis, false discovery rates were estimated by permuting HLA or CMV assignments 20 times. In a later analysis, co-occurring TCRs were grouped using DBSCAN, with TCRdist sequence similarity added in when clustering inside HLA-allele-positive subsets. For co-occurrence clustering, repertoires with fewer than 30,000 or more than 120,000 public chains were excluded, along with 5 or 6 repertoires with anomalous nucleotide sharing. Held by TCRdb, this immuneACCESS table contains in-frame sequences only and omits some clones. Under half of the omission traces to an unresolved V gene where checked; the cause of the rest is unknown. V and J calls and clone size are those listed in that table; D and trimming were worked out from the DNA. The sample records 150,000 or so clones, 65% to 85% of which are singletons. The ten most abundant clones make up around 4.3% of the sample.

This clone was observed a few times. Its antigen has not been determined. Base qualities are missing; no much larger clone stands one base away. Counted from cysteine to phenylalanine, this CDR3 has 13 amino acids. Kept here is only the CDR3 DNA, which spans 39 bases and is read in frame from base 1. The trim is 0 bases for V and 12 bases for J, with a gap of 11 bases between the germline ends. CDR1 MNHNY and CDR2 SVGAGI are derived from the germline V gene (reference sequence). The cohort was made up of under 800 healthy bone marrow donors. At the time of sampling, all cohort members were nominally healthy, though unrecorded immune exposures were likely present. The donor was CMV seropositive and belonged to the group of 270 or so seropositive cohort members. Every donor gave a peripheral blood sample, and the peripheral blood mononuclear cells from that sample were used for TCR beta sequencing. The Qiagen DNeasy Blood Extraction Kit was used to extract genomic DNA from the blood cell samples.

The TCR sequence derives from a woman in her forties or fifties in good health and CMV-seropositive. Sample: PBMCs. In this chain, TRBV6-6 is recombined with TRBJ1-4, with the identity of the D gene unclear. The sequenced DNA: TGTGCCAGCAGTTACTCAGTTTCCGAGGAACTGTTTTTT. The resulting protein is CASSYSVSEELFF.